The present T cell receptor beta chain was sequenced within a study of blood T cell repertoires in COVID-19 (TCRdb year 2020). With regard to the full study: Collaborator samples came from the United States, Italy and Spain and covered acute and convalescent phases of COVID-19. The prospective study material was composed of cDNA or gDNA derived from T cells, B-cell-depleted T cells, or PBMCs. Deeply sampled blood TCRbeta repertoires from subjects exposed to, actively infected with, or recovered from COVID-19 were included in the dataset. The repertoires were released in a freely available public database meant as a resource for research on the immune response to SARS-CoV-2. Samples came from the ongoing ImmuneRACE study (first 160 participants) plus 1,254 subjects from 6 global collaborators. A de-identified subject ID, COVID-19 status, age in years and sex were almost always included in the sample metadata. Where available, HLA class I and class II types were obtained from metadata supplied by the sample provider rather than from assay-based typing. Overall results and qualifications from the work: The quantity of clinical and demographic metadata differed by source and by participant and was supplied without curation.

The CDR3, cysteine through phenylalanine, is 14 amino acids long. The sequence is cut down to CDR3 DNA, 42 bases in frame from base 1. V and J are truncated by 6 bases and 4 bases respectively, leaving an intervening sequence of 16 bases. CDR1 and CDR2 (SNHLY, FYNNEI) derive from the germline V gene. Each collaborating institution followed its own protocols to collect whole blood in K2EDTA tubes. For TCRbeta analysis, collaborators shipped samples as frozen whole blood, isolated PBMCs, or DNA extracted from either of those sample types. The immunoSEQ Assay, a bias-controlled multiplex PCR, was used to amplify TCRbeta CDR3 regions from genomic DNA. Under the source paper's analysis protocol: The number of nucleated cells in each sample was estimated by amplification of reference gene primers within the assay. Sequence reads were collapsed and filtered to measure the absolute abundance of every unique TCRbeta CDR3 rearrangement. Productive Simpson clonality was computed per sample as the square root of Simpson's diversity index over productive rearrangements. Drawn from immuneACCESS, this table holds only the in-frame rearrangements with V and J called that TCRdb kept. Clones are partly lost; checked studies trace under half to an unresolved V gene and leave the rest unexplained. V and J calls and clone size are those listed in that table; D and trimming were worked out from the DNA. The sample table records hundreds of thousands of clones; roughly 85% of these occur just once. Of the sample, 1.4% falls within the top ten clones.

As for this clone: What antigen it recognizes has not been identified. No base qualities exist here, and no much larger clone lies one base off it.

The rearranged segments are TRBV2 and TRBJ2-7, with the D gene uncertain. Specimen: peripheral blood. This clonotype was sampled from a woman aged 30 to 39 with active or convalescent COVID-19. The CDR3 is CASRARSNTYEQYF. The DNA is TGTGCCAGCAGGGCGAGGAGCAACACTTACGAGCAGTACTTC.